This TCR beta chain came from a study of cytomegalovirus exposure and HLA in healthy donors. Overall study results and limits: Upon later analysis, TCR association rates were observed to vary by HLA locus, being highest for DRB1 and lowest for HLA-C.

A remark on this clone: Its antigen is not known.

Germline assignment: CDR1 LGHNA and CDR2 YSLEER. CDR3 length: 15 amino acids. Trimming at V came to 0 bases and at J to 3 bases, leaving 4 bases not matched to a gene. PCR primers comprised 60 Vbeta and 13 Jbeta primers. Here immunoSEQ multiplex PCR was the method, and the copy in TCRdb shows in-frame clones only, minus some. The table shows just under 95,000 clones, with approximately 77% occurring only once. The sequenced material came from PBMCs. The rearrangement uses TRBV4-3 and TRBJ1-1, with 7 positions matching TRBD1. This sequence was found in a human donor in good health. Here the CDR3 DNA reads TGCGCCAGCAGCCAAGATCTCGGGACAGACACTGAAGCTTTCTTT. This gives the protein CASSQDLGTDTEAFF.